Each of the 2 T cell receptor beta chains below was sequenced from the same sample in a study of cytomegalovirus exposure and HLA in healthy donors. The primer mix had 60 Vbeta and 13 Jbeta primers. Assay used: immunoSEQ multiplex PCR; TCRdb lists only in-frame clones, some missing. The sample holds about 200,000 clones, roughly 77% seen once. The sample taken for sequencing was PBMCs. These receptors were taken from a male donor in good health and CMV-seropositive.

The CDR3 sequence is CASSTGDRTYEQYF. The DNA for the CDR3 is TGTGCCAGTAGTACGGGGGACAGGACCTACGAGCAGTACTTC. This rearrangement joins TRBV19 to TRBJ2-7; 8 bases agree with TRBD1. The germline gives CDR1 LNHDA, CDR2 SQIVND (reference sequence). The CDR3 has 14 amino acids. The V gene end was trimmed by 4 bases and the J gene end by 2 bases; junction bases not matched to a gene: 4.

This chain joins TRBV4-1 and TRBJ2-7; no clear D. This CDR3 comprises 13 residues. The germline CDR1 and CDR2 sequences are MGHRA and YSYEKL. Trimming left V 1 base short and J 6 bases short, with 10 bases between. The CDR3 region is CASSQGYVSEQYF. In DNA, the CDR3 is TGCGCCAGCAGCCAAGGCTACGTTTCCGAGCAGTACTTC.